This T cell receptor beta chain was observed in a study of T-cell memory formation after mild COVID-19. One entry per CDR3 protein, called by TCRdb with MiXCR from the 5' RACE reads. The table has hundreds of thousands of distinct CDR3 sequences, 20% to 25% seen once. Trimming removed 4 bases at V and 3 bases at J, with 22 bases between. Germline CDR1 LGHDT, CDR2 YNNKEL (reference sequence). The CDR3 is made up of 17 amino acids. The material sequenced was PBMCs or a T cell subset sorted from them (not recorded which). This chain uses TRBV3-1 with TRBJ2-7, with D maybe TRBD1 (5 bases). This TCR was recovered from an adult woman who had mild COVID-19 (a few samples of this study predate the infection). Cell type and time point are not known. The CDR3 region is CASSPALLHRNFYEQYF. The DNA for the CDR3 is TGTGCCAGCAGCCCGGCACTGCTACACAGGAATTTCTACGAGCAGTACTTC.